This T cell receptor (beta chain) was recorded in a study of cytomegalovirus exposure and HLA in healthy donors. About the research overall: Among around 400 genotyped donors, more than 65% fell in the Caucasian-associated ancestry cluster.

CDR1 and CDR2 from the germline V gene are MDHEN and SYDVKM. The V and J ends lost 8 bases and 0 bases, in that order; junction bases with no gene match: 7. The CDR3 runs 14 residues. PCR involved 60 Vbeta and 13 Jbeta primers. This table comes from immunoSEQ multiplex PCR, and its TCRdb copy is limited to in-frame clones, with some not included. The sample has 180,000 or so clones, about 75% seen once. Though probably carrying unrecorded immune exposures, donors were nominally healthy at sampling. With respect to this clone: What it binds is not known.

Whole-study findings and limits: A later analysis showed TCR association rates differing by HLA locus, peaking at DRB1 and lowest at HLA-C. In a later analysis, several top co-occurrence clusters appeared linked to parvovirus B19, influenza, CMV and Epstein-Barr virus.

The chain employs TRBV28 and TRBJ2-7, with 7 bases identical to TRBD2. Sequenced input: PBMCs. This receptor was obtained from a woman aged 40 to 50 in good health and CMV-seropositive. CDR3 coding DNA: TGTGCCAGCGGCCTGGGCGGGAGCTCCTACGAGCAGTACTTC. Translating gives CASGLGGSSYEQYF.